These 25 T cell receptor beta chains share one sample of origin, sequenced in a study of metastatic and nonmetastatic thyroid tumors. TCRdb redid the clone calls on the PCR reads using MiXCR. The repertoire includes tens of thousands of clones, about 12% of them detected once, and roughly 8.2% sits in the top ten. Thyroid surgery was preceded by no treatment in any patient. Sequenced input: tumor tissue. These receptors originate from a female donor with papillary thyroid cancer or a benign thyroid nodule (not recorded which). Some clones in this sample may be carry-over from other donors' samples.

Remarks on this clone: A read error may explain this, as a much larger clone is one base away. CDR3 nucleotides: TGTGCCATCAGTGATGGCACAGATACGCAGTATTTT. This translates into CAISDGTDTQYF. The chain recombines TRBV10-3 with TRBJ2-3; D remains ambiguous. Germline V gene lookup returns CDR1 ENHRY and CDR2 SYGVKD. This CDR3 has 12 amino acids. The ends were cut back, 3 bases at V and 1 base at J, with 2 bases in the middle.

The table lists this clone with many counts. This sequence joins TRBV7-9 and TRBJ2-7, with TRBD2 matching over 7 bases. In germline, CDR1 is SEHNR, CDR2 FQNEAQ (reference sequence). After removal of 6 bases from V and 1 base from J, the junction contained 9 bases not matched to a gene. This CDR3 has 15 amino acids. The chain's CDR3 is CASSTGDYLSYEQYF. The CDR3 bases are TGTGCCAGCAGTACTGGGGACTACCTATCCTACGAGCAGTACTTC.

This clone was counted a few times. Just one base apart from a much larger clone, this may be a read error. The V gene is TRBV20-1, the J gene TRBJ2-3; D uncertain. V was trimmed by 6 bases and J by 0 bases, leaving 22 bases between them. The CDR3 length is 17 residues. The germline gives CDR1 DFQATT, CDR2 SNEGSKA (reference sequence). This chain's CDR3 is CSATNTRSSSSTDTQYF. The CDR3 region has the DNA TGCAGTGCAACGAATACTCGTAGCTCCTCTAGCACAGATACGCAGTATTTT.

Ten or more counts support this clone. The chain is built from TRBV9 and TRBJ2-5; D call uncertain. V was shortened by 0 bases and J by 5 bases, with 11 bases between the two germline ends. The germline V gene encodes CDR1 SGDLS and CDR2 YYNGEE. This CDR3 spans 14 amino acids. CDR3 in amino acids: CASSVGATGETQYF. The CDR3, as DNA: TGTGCCAGCAGCGTAGGGGCCACTGGGGAGACCCAGTACTTC.

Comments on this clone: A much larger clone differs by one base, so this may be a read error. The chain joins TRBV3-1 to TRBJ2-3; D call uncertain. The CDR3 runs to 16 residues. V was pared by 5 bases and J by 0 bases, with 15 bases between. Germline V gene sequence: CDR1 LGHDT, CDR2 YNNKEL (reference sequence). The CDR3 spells CASSTAGAVSTDTQYF. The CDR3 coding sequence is TGTGCCAGCAGCACTGCCGGCGCGGTTAGCACAGATACGCAGTATTTT.

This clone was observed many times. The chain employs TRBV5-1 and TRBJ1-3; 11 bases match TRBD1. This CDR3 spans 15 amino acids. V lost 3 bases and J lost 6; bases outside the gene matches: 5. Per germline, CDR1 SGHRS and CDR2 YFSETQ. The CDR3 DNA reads TGCGCCAGCAGCTCGGGGACAGGGGGAAAAAACACCATATATTTT. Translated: CASSSGTGGKNTIYF. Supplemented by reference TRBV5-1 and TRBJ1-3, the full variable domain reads KAGVTQTPRYLIKTRGQQVTLSCSPISGHRSVSWYQQTPGQGLQFLFEYFSETQRNKGNFPGRFSGRQFSNSRSEMNVSTLELGDSALYLCASSSGTGGKNTIYFGEGSWLTVV.

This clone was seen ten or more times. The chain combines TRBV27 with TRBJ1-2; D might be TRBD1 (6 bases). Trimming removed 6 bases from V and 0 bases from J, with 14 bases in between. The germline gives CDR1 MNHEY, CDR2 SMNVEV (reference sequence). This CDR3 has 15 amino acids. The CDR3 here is CASRRTGSANYGYTF. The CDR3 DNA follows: TGTGCCAGCAGGCGAACAGGGTCCGCTAACTATGGCTACACCTTC.

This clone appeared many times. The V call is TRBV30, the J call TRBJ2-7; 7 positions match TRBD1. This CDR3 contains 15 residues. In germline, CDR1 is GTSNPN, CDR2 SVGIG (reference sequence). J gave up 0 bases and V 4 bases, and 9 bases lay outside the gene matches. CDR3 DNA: TGTGCCTGGACCCCGACAGGGCCCCTCTCCTACGAGCAGTACTTC. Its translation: CAWTPTGPLSYEQYF.

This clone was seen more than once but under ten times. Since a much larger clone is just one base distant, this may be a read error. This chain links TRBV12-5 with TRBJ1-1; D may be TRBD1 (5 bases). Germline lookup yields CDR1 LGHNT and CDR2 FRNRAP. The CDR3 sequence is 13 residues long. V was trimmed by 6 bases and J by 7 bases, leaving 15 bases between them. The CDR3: CASGLRGYNEAFF. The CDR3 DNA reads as TGTGCTAGTGGCCTGAGGGGATACAATGAAGCTTTCTTT.

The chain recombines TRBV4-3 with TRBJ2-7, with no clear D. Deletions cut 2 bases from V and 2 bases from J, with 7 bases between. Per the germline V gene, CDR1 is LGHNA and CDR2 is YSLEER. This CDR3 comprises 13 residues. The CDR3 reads CASSQRVTYEQYF. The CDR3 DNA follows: TGCGCCAGCAGCCAACGGGTAACCTACGAGCAGTACTTC.

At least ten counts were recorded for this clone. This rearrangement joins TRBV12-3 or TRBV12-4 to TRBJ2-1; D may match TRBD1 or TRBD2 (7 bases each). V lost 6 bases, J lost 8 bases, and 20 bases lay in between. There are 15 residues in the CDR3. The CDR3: CASRPRGGGQYEQFF. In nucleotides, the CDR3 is TGTGCCAGCAGGCCCCGGGGCGGGGGACAGTATGAGCAGTTCTTC.

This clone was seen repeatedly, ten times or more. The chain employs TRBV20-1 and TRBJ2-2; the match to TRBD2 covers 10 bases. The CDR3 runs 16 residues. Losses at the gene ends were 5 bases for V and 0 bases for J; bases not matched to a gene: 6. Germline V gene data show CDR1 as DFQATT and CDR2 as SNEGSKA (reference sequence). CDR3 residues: CSAAGTSATNTGELFF. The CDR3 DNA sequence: TGCAGTGCTGCCGGGACTAGCGCCACGAACACCGGGGAGCTGTTTTTT.

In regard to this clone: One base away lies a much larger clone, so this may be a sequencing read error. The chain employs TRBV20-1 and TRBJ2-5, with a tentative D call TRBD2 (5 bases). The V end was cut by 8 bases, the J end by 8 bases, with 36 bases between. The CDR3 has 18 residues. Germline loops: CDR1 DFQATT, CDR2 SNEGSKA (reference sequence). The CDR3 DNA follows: TGCAGTCCCGGCGGCCCGGGATCCTCTCTAGTATTTGGGGATACCCAGTACTTC. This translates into CSPGGPGSSLVFGDTQYF.

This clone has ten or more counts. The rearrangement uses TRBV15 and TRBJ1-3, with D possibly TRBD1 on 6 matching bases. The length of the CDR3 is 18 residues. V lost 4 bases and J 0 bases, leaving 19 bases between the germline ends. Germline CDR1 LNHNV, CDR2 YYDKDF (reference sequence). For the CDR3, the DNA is TGTGCCACCAGCACTGGGGGTTGGAAGACAGGCTCTGGAAACACCATATATTTT. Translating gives CATSTGGWKTGSGNTIYF.

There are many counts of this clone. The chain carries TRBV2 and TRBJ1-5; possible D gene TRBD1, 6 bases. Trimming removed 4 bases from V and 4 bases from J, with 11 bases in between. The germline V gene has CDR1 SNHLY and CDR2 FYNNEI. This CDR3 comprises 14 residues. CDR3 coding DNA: TGTGCCAGCAGTGCAGGGGTAGGAAATCAGCCCCAGCATTTT. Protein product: CASSAGVGNQPQHF.

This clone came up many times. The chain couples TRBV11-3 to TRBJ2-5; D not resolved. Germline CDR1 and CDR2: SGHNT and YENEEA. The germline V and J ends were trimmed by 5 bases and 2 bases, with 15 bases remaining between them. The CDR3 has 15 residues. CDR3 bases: TGTGCCAGCAGCCCGAGCCCCTTCCTTCAAGAGACCCAGTACTTC. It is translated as CASSPSPFLQETQYF.

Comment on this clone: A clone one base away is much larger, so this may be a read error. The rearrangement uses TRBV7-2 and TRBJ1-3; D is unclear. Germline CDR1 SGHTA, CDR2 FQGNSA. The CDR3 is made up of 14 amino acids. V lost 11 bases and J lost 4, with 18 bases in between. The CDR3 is CAGNYGFLGNTIYF. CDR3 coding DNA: TGTGCCGGCAACTACGGCTTCTTAGGAAACACCATATATTTT.

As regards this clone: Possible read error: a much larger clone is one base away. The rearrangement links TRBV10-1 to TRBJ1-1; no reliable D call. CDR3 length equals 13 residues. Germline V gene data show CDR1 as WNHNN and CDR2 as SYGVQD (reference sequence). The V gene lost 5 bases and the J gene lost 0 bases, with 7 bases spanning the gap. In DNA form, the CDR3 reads TGCGCCAGCAGTTTAGAAATGAACACTGAAGCTTTCTTT. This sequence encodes CASSLEMNTEAFF.

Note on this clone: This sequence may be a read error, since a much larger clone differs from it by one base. The CDR3 sequence: CASSLGPVTFF. In DNA, the CDR3 is TGTGCCAGCAGTTTAGGTCCGGTGACTTTCTTT. V and J are TRBV28 and TRBJ1-1; no clear D. From germline, CDR1 is MDHEN and CDR2 SYDVKM. The CDR3 is 11 residues long. The V end lost 2 bases, the J end lost 12 bases, and 10 bases lay between the germline ends.

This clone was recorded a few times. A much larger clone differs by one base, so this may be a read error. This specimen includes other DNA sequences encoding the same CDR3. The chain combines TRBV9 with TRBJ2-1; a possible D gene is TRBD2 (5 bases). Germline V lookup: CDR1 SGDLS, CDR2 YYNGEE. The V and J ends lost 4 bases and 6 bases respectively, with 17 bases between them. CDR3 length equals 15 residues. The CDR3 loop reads CASSPGGRVGNEQFF. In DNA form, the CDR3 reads TGTGCCAGCAGCCCCGGAGGCCGTGTTGGCAATGAGCAGTTCTTC.

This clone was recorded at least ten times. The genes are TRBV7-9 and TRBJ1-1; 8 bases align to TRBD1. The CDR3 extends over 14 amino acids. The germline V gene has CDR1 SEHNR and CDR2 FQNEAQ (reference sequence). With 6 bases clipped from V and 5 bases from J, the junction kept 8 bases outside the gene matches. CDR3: CASSEQGESTEAFF. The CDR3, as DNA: TGTGCCAGCAGTGAACAGGGGGAGAGTACTGAAGCTTTCTTT.

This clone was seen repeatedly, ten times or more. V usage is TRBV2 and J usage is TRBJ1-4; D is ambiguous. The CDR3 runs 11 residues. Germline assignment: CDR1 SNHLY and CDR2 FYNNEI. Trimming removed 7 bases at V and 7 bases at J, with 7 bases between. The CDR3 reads CASIVAEKLFF. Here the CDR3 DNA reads TGTGCCAGCATAGTAGCTGAAAAACTGTTTTTT.

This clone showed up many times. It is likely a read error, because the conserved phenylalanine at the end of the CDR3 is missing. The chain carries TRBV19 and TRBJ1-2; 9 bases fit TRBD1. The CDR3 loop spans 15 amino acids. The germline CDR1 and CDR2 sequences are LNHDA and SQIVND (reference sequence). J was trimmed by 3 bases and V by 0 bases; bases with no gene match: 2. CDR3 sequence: CASSIEGQGYYGYTS. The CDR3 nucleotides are TGTGCCAGTAGTATAGAAGGACAGGGGTACTATGGCTACACCTCC.

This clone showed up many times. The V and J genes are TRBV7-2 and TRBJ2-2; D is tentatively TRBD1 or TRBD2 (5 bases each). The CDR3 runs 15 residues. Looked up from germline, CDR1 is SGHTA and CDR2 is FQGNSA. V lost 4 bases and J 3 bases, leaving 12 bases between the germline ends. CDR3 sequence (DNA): TGTGCCAGCAGCTCGGGACGGAGGTACACCGGGGAGCTGTTTTTT. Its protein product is CASSSGRRYTGELFF.

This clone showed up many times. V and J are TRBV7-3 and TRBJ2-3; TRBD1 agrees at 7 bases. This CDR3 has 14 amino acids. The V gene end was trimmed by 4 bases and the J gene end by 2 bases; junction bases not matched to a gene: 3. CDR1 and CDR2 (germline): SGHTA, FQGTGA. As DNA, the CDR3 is TGTGCCAGCAGCTCGGGACAGCCCACAGATACGCAGTATTTT. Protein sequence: CASSSGQPTDTQYF.